The sequence of this T cell receptor (beta chain) was determined in a study of T-cell memory formation after mild COVID-19. This clonotype was detected only a few times. The antigen is not known. TCRdb ran MiXCR on the 5' RACE reads and lists one entry per CDR3 protein. Of about 290,000 distinct CDR3 sequences in the sample, more than 15% are singletons; the top ten hold more than 20%. Whole-study findings and limits: Cross-reactive memory apparently joined, as some responding clones appeared in pre-infection memory.

The sequencing input was PBMCs or a T cell subset sorted from them (not recorded which). The source is a man between 18 and 29 years old who had mild COVID-19 (a few samples of this study predate the infection). Cell type and time point are not known.

The CDR3 sequence is CASSGKGGSTEAFF. In DNA form, the CDR3 reads TGTGCCAGTTCCGGGAAGGGGGGGAGCACTGAAGCTTTCTTT. The V and J genes are TRBV9 and TRBJ1-1, with D maybe TRBD1 (6 bases). The CDR3 totals 14 residues. The V end was cut by 8 bases, the J end by 4 bases, with 18 bases between. Germline loops: CDR1 SGDLS, CDR2 YYNGEE. Full variable domain (missing parts from reference TRBV9 and TRBJ1-1): DSGVTQTPKHLITATGQRVTLRCSPRSGDLSVYWYQQSLDQGLQFLIQYYNGEERAKGNILERFSAQQFPDLHSELNLSSLELGDSALYFCASSGKGGSTEAFFGQGTRLTVV.